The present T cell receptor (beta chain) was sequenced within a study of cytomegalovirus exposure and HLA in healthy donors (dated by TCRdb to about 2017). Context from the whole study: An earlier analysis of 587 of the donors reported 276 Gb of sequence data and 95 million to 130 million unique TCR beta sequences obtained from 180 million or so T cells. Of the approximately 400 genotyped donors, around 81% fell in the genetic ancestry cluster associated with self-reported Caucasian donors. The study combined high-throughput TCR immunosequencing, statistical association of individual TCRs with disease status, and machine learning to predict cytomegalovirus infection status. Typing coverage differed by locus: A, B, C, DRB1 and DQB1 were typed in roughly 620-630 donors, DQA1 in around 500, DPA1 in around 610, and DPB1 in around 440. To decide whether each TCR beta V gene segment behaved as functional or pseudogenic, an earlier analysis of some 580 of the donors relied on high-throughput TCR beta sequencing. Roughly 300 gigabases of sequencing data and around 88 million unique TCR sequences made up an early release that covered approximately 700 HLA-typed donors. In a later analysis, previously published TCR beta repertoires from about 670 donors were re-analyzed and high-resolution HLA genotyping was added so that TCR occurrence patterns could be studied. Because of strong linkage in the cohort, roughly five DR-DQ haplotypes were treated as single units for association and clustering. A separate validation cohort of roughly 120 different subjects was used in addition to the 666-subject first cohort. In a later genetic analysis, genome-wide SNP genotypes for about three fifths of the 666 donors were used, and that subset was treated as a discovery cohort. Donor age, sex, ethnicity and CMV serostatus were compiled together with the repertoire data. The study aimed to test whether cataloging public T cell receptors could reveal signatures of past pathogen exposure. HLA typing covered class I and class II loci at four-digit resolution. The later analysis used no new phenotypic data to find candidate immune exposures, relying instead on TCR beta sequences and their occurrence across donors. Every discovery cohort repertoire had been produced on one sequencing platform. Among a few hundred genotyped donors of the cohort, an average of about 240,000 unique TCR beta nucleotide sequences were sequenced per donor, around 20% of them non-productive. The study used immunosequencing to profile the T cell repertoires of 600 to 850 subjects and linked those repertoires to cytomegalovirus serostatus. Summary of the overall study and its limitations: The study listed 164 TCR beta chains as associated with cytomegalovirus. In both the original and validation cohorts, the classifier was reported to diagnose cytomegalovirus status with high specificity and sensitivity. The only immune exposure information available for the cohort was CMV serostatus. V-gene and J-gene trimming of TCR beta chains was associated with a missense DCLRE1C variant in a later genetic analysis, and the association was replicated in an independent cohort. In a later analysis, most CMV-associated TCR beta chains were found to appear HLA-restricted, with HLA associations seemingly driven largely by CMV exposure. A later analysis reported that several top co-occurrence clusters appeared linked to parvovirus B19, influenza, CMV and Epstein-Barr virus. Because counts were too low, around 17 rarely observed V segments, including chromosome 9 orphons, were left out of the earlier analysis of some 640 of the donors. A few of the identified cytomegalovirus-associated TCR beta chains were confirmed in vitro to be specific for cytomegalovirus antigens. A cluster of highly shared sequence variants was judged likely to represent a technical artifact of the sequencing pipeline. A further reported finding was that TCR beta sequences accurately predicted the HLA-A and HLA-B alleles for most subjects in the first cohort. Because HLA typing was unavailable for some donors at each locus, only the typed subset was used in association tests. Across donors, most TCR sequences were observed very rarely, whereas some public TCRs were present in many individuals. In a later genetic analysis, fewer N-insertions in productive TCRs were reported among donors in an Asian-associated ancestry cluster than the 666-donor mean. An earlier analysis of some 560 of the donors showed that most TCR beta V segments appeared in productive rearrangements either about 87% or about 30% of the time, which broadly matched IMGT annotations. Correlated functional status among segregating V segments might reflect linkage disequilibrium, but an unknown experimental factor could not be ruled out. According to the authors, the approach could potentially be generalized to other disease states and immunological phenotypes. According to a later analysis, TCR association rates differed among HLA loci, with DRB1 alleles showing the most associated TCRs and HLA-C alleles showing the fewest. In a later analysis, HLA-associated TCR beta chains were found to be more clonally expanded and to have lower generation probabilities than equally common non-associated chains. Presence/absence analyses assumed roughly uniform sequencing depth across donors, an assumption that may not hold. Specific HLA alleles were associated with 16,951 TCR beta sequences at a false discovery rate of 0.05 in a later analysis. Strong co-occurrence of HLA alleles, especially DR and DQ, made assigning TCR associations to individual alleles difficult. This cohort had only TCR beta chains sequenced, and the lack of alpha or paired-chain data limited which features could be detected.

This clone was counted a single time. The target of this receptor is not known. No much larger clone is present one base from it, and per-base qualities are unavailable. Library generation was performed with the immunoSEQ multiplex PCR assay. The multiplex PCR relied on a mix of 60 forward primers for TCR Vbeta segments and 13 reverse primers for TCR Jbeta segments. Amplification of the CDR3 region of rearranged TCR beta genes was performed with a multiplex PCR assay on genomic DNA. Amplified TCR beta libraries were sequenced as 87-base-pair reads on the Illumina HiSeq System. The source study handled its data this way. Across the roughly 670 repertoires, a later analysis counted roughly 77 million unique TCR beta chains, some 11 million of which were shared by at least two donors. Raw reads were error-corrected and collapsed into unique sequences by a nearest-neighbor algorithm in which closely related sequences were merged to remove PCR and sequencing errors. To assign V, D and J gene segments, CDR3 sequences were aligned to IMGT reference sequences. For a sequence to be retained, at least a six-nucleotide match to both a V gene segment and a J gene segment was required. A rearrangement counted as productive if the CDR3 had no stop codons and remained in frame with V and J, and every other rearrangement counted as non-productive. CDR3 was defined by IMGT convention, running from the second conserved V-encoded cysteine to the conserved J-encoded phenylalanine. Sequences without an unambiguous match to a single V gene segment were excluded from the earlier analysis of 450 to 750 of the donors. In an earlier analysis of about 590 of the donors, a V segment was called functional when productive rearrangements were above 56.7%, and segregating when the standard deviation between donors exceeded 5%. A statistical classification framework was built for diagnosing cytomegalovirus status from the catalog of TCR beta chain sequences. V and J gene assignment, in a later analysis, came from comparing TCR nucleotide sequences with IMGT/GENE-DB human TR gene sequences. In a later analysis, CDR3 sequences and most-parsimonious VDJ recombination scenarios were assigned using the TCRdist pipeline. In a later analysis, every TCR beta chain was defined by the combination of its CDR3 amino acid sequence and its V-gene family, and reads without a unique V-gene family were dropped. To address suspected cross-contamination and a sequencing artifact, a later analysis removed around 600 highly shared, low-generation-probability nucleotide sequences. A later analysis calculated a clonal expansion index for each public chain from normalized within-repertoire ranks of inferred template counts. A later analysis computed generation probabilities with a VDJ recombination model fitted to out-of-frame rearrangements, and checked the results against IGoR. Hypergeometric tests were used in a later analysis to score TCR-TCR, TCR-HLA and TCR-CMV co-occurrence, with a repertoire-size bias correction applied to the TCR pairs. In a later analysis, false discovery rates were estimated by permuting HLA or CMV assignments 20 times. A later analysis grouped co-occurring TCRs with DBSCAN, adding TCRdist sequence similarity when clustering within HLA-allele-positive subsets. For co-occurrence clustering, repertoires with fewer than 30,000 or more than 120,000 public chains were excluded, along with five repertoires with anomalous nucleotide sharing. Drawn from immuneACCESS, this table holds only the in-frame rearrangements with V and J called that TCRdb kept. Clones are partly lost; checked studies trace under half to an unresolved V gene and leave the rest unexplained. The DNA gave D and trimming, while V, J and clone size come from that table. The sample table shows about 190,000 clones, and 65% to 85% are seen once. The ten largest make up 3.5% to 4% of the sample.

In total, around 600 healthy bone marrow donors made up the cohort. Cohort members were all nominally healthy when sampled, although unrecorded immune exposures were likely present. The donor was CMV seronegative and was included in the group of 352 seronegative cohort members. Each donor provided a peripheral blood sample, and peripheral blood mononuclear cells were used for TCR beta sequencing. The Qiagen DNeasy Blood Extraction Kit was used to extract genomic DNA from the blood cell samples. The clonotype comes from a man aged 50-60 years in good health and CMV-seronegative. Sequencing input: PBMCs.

This receptor carries the CDR3 CASGSASGLGTEAFF. In nucleotide form, the sequence is TGTGCCAGCGGGTCTGCGTCGGGTTTAGGCACTGAAGCTTTCTTT. This sequence uses TRBV6-5 and TRBJ1-1, with an unclear D gene assignment. The CDR3 sequence holds 15 residues, the cysteine and phenylalanine included. The kept DNA is CDR3 alone, 45 bases in frame from the first base. The junction carries 20 bases between V and J, which are trimmed by 8 bases and 4 bases respectively. The germline V gene specifies MNHEY as CDR1 and SVGAGI as CDR2.